This is a list of T cell receptor beta chains from one sample in a study of blood T cell repertoires in COVID-19. The table came from immunoSEQ multiplex PCR; TCRdb's copy has only in-frame clones and leaves some out. The data contain 120,000 or so clones, roughly four fifths of them singletons. Sequencing used peripheral blood. These receptors came from a woman aged 45-65 years with acute or convalescent COVID-19. The CDR3 runs from the conserved cysteine through the conserved F or W. A D gene is named only where the DNA matches it firmly. Size is stated for part of the rows, as once, few or many counts, or as a class when the clone is expanded.

V,D,J,size,DNA,CDR3
TRBV5-5,TRBD1,TRBJ1-5,NA,TGTGCCAGCAGCCAGGAATCCGGGACAGGGGTTGGCAGCAATCAGCCCCAGCATTTT,CASSQESGTGVGSNQPQHF
TRBV11-2,NA,TRBJ2-2,NA,TGTGCCAGCAGCTTGCTAGCCACCGGGGAGCTGTTTTTT,CASSLLATGELFF
TRBV28,NA,TRBJ1-2,NA,TGTGCCAGCAGTTCCAACAGACAGGCTAGGTATGGCTACACCTTC,CASSSNRQARYGYTF
TRBV6-5,NA,TRBJ1-5,NA,TGTGCCAGCGGACAGTTGAATCAGCCCCAGCATTTT,CASGQLNQPQHF
TRBV19,TRBD2,TRBJ2-6,NA,TGTGCCAGTAGAGGACTAGCTGGGGCCAACGTCCTGACTTTC,CASRGLAGANVLTF
TRBV15,NA,TRBJ1-4,once,TGTGCCACCAAGTCCCGGGTCACTAATGAAAAACTGTTTTTT,CATKSRVTNEKLFF
TRBV5-1,TRBD1,TRBJ1-6,NA,TGCGCCAGCAGCTGGGACAGGGGGAGAAATTCACCCCTCCACTTT,CASSWDRGRNSPLHF
TRBV7-6,TRBD2,TRBJ2-3,NA,TGTGCCAGCAGCGGCCTAGCGGGGGGGCCAGATACGCAGTATTTT,CASSGLAGGPDTQYF
TRBV19,NA,TRBJ1-4,NA,TGTGCCAGTAGTATTGAACTTGGGCCAACTAATGAAAAACTGTTTTTT,CASSIELGPTNEKLFF
TRBV4-1,NA,TRBJ1-3,NA,TGCGCCAGCAGCCAGGCCTCTCAGGGGCTGTTCTTTGGAAACACCATATATTTT,CASSQASQGLFFGNTIYF
TRBV5-1,NA,TRBJ1-6,NA,TGCGCCAGCAGCTTGGGACAGGATGTCTCACCCCTCCACTTT,CASSLGQDVSPLHF
TRBV2,TRBD1,TRBJ1-1,few,TGTGCCAGCAGGGTAATACAGGGGTGGAACACTGAAGCTTTCTTT,CASRVIQGWNTEAFF
TRBV5-1,TRBD1,TRBJ1-3,once,TGCGCCAGCAGCCTCCGGACAGGCCTCTCTGGAAACACCATATATTTT,CASSLRTGLSGNTIYF
TRBV3-1/TRBV3-2,TRBD2,TRBJ2-3,NA,TGTGCCAGCAGCCTAAGGGAGGGGAGGTCAGATACGCAGTATTTT,CASSLREGRSDTQYF
TRBV2,TRBD1,TRBJ2-3,NA,TGTGCCAGCAGTCGGGACAGTAAGAGCACAGATACGCAGTATTTT,CASSRDSKSTDTQYF
TRBV5-4,TRBD1,TRBJ1-1,NA,TGTGCCAGCAGCCCTCGACAGGGTGATACTGAAGCTTTCTTT,CASSPRQGDTEAFF
TRBV9,NA,TRBJ2-2,NA,TGTGCCAGCAGCGCAGGGGACATATACACCGGGGAGCTGTTTTTT,CASSAGDIYTGELFF
TRBV30,NA,TRBJ1-5,NA,TGTGCCTGGAGTGTACCAGGACAGCCCCAGCATTTT,CAWSVPGQPQHF
TRBV19,TRBD1,TRBJ1-1,NA,TGTGCCAGTAGTACAGCCGGGACAGCTAACACTGAAGCTTTCTTT,CASSTAGTANTEAFF
TRBV6-2/TRBV6-3,NA,TRBJ1-3,NA,TGTGCCAGCAGTTCAGGGTACCGTATAGACACCATATATTTT,CASSSGYRIDTIYF
TRBV6-5,NA,TRBJ1-1,NA,TGTGCCAGCAGTTCCTGGGGCAGGAACACTGAAGCTTTCTTT,CASSSWGRNTEAFF
TRBV29-1,NA,TRBJ1-5,NA,TGCAGCGTTGCGGCAGGGGTCGATCAGCCCCAGCATTTT,CSVAAGVDQPQHF
TRBV15,NA,TRBJ1-1,NA,TGTGCCACCAGCAGAGGCCGGCAGGGTAGACCTTTCTTT,CATSRGRQGRPFF
TRBV18,TRBD1,TRBJ2-7,NA,TGTGCCAGCTCACCAGGCGGGACAGGGTCTTACGAGCAGTACTTC,CASSPGGTGSYEQYF
TRBV6-2/TRBV6-3,TRBD1,TRBJ1-5,NA,TGTGCCAGCAGTTACGACAGGGTAAATCAGCCCCAGCATTTT,CASSYDRVNQPQHF
TRBV2,TRBD1,TRBJ2-1,NA,TGTGCCAGCGGACAGGGAGAGAATGGTGAGCAGTTCTTC,CASGQGENGEQFF
TRBV6-5,TRBD1,TRBJ2-5,NA,TGTGCCAGCACAGGACAGGGTTTCCAAGAGACCCAGTACTTC,CASTGQGFQETQYF
TRBV30,TRBD2,TRBJ2-7,NA,TGTGCCTGGAGTCGGGCGGGGGAATTCGACGAGCAGTACTTC,CAWSRAGEFDEQYF